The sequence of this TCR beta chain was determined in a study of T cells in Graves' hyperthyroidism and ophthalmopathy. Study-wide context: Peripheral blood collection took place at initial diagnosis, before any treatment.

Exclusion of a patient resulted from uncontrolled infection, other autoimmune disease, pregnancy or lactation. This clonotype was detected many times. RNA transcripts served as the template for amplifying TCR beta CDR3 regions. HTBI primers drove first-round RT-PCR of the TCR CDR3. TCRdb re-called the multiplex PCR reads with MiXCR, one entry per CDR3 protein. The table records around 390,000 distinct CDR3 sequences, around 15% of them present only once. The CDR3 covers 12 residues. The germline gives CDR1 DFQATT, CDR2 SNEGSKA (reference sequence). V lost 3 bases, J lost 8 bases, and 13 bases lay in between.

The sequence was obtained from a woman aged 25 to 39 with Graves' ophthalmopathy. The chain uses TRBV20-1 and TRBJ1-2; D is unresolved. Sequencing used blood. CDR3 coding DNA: TGCAGTGCTAGCCCGAGTGGGTACGGCTACACCTTC. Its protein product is CSASPSGYGYTF.